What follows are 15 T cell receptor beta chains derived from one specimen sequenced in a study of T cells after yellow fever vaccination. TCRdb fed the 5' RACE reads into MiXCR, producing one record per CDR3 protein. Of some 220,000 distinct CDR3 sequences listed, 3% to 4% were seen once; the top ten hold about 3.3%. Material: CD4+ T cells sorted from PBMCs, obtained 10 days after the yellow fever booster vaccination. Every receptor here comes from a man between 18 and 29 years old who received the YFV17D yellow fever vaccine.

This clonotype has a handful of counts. Here the CDR3 DNA reads TGTGCCAGCCAAGTTAGCGGGGGACGGACAGATACGCAGTATTTT. This codes for CASQVSGGRTDTQYF. V gene TRBV6-5 combines with J gene TRBJ2-3, with 9 bases identical to TRBD2. This CDR3 region has 15 residues. V was pared by 8 bases and J by 3 bases, with 9 bases of the junction left unmatched. Germline-derived CDR1 and CDR2 are MNHEY and SVGAGI.

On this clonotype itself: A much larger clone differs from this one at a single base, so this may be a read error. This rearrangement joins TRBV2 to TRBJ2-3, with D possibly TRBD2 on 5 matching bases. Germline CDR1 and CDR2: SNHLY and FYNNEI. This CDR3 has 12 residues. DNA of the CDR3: TGTGCCAGCACGGTGCGGGCAGATAGGCAGTATTTT. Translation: CASTVRADRQYF.

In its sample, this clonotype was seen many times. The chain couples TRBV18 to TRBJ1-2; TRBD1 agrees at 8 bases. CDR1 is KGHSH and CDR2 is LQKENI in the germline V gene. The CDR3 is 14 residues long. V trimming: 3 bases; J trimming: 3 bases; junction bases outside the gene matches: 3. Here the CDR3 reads CASSPDRADYGYTF. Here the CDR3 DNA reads TGTGCCAGCTCACCGGACAGGGCTGACTATGGCTACACCTTC.

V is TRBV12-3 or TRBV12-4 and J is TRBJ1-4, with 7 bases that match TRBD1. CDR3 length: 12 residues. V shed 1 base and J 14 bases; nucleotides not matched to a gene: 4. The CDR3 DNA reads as TGTGCCAGCAGTTTAGGAGGGGGCAACCTGTTTTTT. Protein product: CASSLGGGNLFF.

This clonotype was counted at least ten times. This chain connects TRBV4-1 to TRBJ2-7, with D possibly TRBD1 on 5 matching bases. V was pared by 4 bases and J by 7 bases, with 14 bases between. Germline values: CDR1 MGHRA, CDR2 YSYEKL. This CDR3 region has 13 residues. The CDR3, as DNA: TGCGCCAGCAGCCTAGACAGAGATGTAGAGCAGTACTTC. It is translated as CASSLDRDVEQYF.

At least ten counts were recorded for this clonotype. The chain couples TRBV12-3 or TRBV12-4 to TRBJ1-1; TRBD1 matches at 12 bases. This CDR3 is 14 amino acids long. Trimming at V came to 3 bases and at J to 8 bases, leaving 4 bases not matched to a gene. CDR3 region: CASSFMGQGAEAFF. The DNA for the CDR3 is TGTGCCAGCAGTTTTATGGGACAGGGGGCGGAAGCTTTCTTT.

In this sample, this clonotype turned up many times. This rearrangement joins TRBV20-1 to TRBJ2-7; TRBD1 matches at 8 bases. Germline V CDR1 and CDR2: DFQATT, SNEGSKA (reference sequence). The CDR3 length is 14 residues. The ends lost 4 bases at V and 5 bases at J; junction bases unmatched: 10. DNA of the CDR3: TGCAGTGCTACAGGACAGGGAAAGGTCGACGAGCAGTACTTC. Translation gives CSATGQGKVDEQYF.

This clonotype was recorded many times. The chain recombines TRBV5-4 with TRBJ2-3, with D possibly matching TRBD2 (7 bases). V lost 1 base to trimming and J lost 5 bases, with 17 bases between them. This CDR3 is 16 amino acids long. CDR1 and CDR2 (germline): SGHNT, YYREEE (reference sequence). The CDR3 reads CASSLYGGGAGDTQYF. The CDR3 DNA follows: TGTGCCAGCAGCTTGTACGGTGGGGGGGCTGGAGATACGCAGTATTTT.

The CDR3 DNA follows: TGTGCCAGCAGCCAGGCCGGGGGGGCCAACGTCCTGACTTTC. It yields the protein CASSQAGGANVLTF. The rearrangement links TRBV3-1 to TRBJ2-6; D call uncertain. The germline CDR1 and CDR2 sequences are LGHDT and YNNKEL (reference sequence). The V end lost 3 bases, the J end lost 4 bases, and 7 bases lay between the germline ends. This CDR3 region has 14 residues.

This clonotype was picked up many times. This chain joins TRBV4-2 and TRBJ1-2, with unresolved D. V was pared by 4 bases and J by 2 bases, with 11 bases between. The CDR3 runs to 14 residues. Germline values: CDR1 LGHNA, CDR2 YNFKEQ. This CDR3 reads CASSPDGRNYGYTF. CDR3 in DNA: TGTGCCAGCAGCCCCGACGGCAGAAACTATGGCTACACCTTC.

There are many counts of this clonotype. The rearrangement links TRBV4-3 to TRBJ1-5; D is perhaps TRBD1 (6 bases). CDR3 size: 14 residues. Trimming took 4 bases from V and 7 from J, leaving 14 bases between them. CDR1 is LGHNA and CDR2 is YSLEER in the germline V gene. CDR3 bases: TGCGCCAGCAGCCCGCGGACCGGGGGCCAGCCCCAGCATTTT. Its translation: CASSPRTGGQPQHF.

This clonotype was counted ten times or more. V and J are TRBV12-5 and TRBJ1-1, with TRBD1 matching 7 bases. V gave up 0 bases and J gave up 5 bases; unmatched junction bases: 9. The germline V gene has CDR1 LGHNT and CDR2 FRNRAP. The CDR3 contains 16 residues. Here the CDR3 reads CASGLVRDRALTEAFF. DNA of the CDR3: TGTGCTAGTGGTTTGGTAAGAGACAGGGCCTTAACTGAAGCTTTCTTT.

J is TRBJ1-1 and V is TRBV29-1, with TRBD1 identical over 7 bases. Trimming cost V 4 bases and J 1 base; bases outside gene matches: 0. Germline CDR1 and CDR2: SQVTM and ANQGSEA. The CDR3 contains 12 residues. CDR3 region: CSVAGGNTEAFF. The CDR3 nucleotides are TGCAGCGTTGCAGGGGGGAACACTGAAGCTTTCTTT.

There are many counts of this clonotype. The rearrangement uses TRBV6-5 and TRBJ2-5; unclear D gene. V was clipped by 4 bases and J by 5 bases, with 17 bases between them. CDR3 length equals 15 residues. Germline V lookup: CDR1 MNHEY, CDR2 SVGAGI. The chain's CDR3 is CASSSQWSSAETQYF. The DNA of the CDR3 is TGTGCCAGCAGTTCCCAATGGTCTTCGGCGGAGACCCAGTACTTC.

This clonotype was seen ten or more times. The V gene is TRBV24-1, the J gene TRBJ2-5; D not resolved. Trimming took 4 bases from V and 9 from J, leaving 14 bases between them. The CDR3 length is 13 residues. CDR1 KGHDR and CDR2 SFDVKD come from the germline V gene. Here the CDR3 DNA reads TGTGCCACCAGTGACCGAGGACCACGGGCCCAGTACTTC. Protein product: CATSDRGPRAQYF.